Listed below are T cell receptor beta chains from one sample, sequenced in a study of cytomegalovirus exposure and HLA in healthy donors. Data came from immunoSEQ multiplex PCR; TCRdb stores just in-frame clones and leaves some out. The sample records 250,000 or so clones, 87% being singletons. The sequencing sample was made of PBMCs. The receptors stem from a man between 18 and 29 years old in good health and CMV-seronegative. Each CDR3 is given without its conserved first and last residue. Each record gives: V gene, clone size, D gene, J gene, CDR3 protein. D genes are given only for firm matches. Clone size appears in some rows only: once, few, many, or a class for an expanded clone.

v_call: TRBV28; clone_size: NA; d_call: NA; j_call: TRBJ2-3; cdr3_aa: ASSPPGLNTDTQY
v_call: TRBV19; clone_size: NA; d_call: NA; j_call: TRBJ1-4; cdr3_aa: ASSIISEKLF
v_call: TRBV11-2; clone_size: NA; d_call: TRBD1; j_call: TRBJ2-1; cdr3_aa: ASSLGDRGYNEQF
v_call: TRBV9; clone_size: NA; d_call: NA; j_call: TRBJ2-1; cdr3_aa: ASSAGTGSSYNEQF
v_call: TRBV2; clone_size: NA; d_call: NA; j_call: TRBJ2-5; cdr3_aa: ASSEGGGETQY
v_call: TRBV9; clone_size: once; d_call: NA; j_call: TRBJ2-2; cdr3_aa: ASSVDGRELF
v_call: TRBV2; clone_size: once; d_call: NA; j_call: TRBJ2-7; cdr3_aa: ASFGGNYEQY
v_call: TRBV27; clone_size: NA; d_call: TRBD2; j_call: TRBJ2-7; cdr3_aa: ASSISGRSDEQY
v_call: TRBV4-3; clone_size: NA; d_call: TRBD2; j_call: TRBJ2-1; cdr3_aa: ASSQEGVAGESNEQF
v_call: TRBV5-1; clone_size: NA; d_call: NA; j_call: TRBJ2-5; cdr3_aa: ASSLGREKETQY
v_call: TRBV5-6; clone_size: NA; d_call: NA; j_call: TRBJ2-3; cdr3_aa: ASRVFETDTDTQY
v_call: TRBV29-1; clone_size: once; d_call: NA; j_call: TRBJ1-4; cdr3_aa: SVGTTALNEKLF
v_call: TRBV10-3; clone_size: once; d_call: NA; j_call: TRBJ2-7; cdr3_aa: AISESDGAGVYEQY
v_call: TRBV27; clone_size: NA; d_call: NA; j_call: TRBJ2-3; cdr3_aa: ASSSRTSRVFTDTQY
v_call: TRBV7-9; clone_size: NA; d_call: TRBD1; j_call: TRBJ1-2; cdr3_aa: ASSLSTGTGYT
v_call: TRBV14; clone_size: NA; d_call: TRBD2; j_call: TRBJ2-3; cdr3_aa: ASSQDGAGGPSDTQY
v_call: TRBV11-2; clone_size: NA; d_call: TRBD2; j_call: TRBJ2-3; cdr3_aa: ASSPSRGGTDTQY
v_call: TRBV6-5; clone_size: few; d_call: NA; j_call: TRBJ1-5; cdr3_aa: ASSVNSGFNQPQH
v_call: TRBV27; clone_size: NA; d_call: NA; j_call: TRBJ1-5; cdr3_aa: ASSLEGGHQPQH
v_call: TRBV5-1; clone_size: few; d_call: NA; j_call: TRBJ1-2; cdr3_aa: ASSADSYGYT
v_call: TRBV27; clone_size: NA; d_call: NA; j_call: TRBJ2-7; cdr3_aa: ASSLSRGYYEQY
v_call: TRBV19; clone_size: NA; d_call: TRBD2; j_call: TRBJ2-1; cdr3_aa: ASSIGTSGANEQF
v_call: TRBV18; clone_size: NA; d_call: TRBD2; j_call: TRBJ2-5; cdr3_aa: ASSLRLASETQY
v_call: TRBV19; clone_size: NA; d_call: TRBD1; j_call: TRBJ2-7; cdr3_aa: ASSIVGQGLGEQY
v_call: TRBV5-4; clone_size: NA; d_call: TRBD2; j_call: TRBJ2-1; cdr3_aa: ASSSTTSGTHYNEQF
v_call: TRBV5-3; clone_size: NA; d_call: NA; j_call: TRBJ2-7; cdr3_aa: ARSLKPLPHDRLQTYEQY
v_call: TRBV27; clone_size: NA; d_call: TRBD2; j_call: TRBJ2-7; cdr3_aa: ASSSVPGLAFEQY
v_call: TRBV6-5; clone_size: few; d_call: NA; j_call: TRBJ2-2; cdr3_aa: ASSYQTGELF
v_call: TRBV7-9; clone_size: NA; d_call: NA; j_call: TRBJ2-7; cdr3_aa: ASTIDSGNYEQY
v_call: TRBV6-6; clone_size: NA; d_call: NA; j_call: TRBJ1-1; cdr3_aa: ASSYSWRAENTEAF
v_call: TRBV5-6; clone_size: NA; d_call: NA; j_call: TRBJ1-4; cdr3_aa: ASSPRDYNEKLF
v_call: TRBV5-6; clone_size: NA; d_call: NA; j_call: TRBJ2-7; cdr3_aa: ASSLGRGLSYEQY
v_call: TRBV7-2; clone_size: NA; d_call: TRBD1; j_call: TRBJ1-2; cdr3_aa: ASSQQGNYGYT
v_call: TRBV7-6; clone_size: NA; d_call: TRBD1; j_call: TRBJ2-1; cdr3_aa: ASSRMTGSGTNEQF
v_call: TRBV28; clone_size: NA; d_call: NA; j_call: TRBJ1-2; cdr3_aa: ASSYQGYGYT
v_call: TRBV18; clone_size: NA; d_call: TRBD2; j_call: TRBJ2-3; cdr3_aa: ASSPSTSAEDTQY
v_call: TRBV28; clone_size: NA; d_call: TRBD2; j_call: TRBJ2-7; cdr3_aa: ASSLGLAGVHEQY
v_call: TRBV6-5; clone_size: NA; d_call: TRBD1; j_call: TRBJ2-7; cdr3_aa: ASRERGPYEQY
v_call: TRBV11-2; clone_size: NA; d_call: TRBD2; j_call: TRBJ2-3; cdr3_aa: ASSLDGGGTDTQY
v_call: TRBV11-2; clone_size: NA; d_call: TRBD2; j_call: TRBJ2-7; cdr3_aa: ASSLAPRGGTYEQY
v_call: TRBV30; clone_size: few; d_call: NA; j_call: TRBJ2-2; cdr3_aa: AWSLRVFNTGELF
v_call: TRBV5-6; clone_size: NA; d_call: NA; j_call: TRBJ2-2; cdr3_aa: ASSLDRGGELSGELF
v_call: TRBV18; clone_size: NA; d_call: TRBD1; j_call: TRBJ1-5; cdr3_aa: ASSLDRNSNQPQH
v_call: TRBV4-1; clone_size: NA; d_call: TRBD2; j_call: TRBJ2-7; cdr3_aa: ASSSGLAAGYEQY
v_call: TRBV7-9; clone_size: NA; d_call: NA; j_call: TRBJ1-1; cdr3_aa: ASSLGGRTEAF
v_call: TRBV6-5; clone_size: once; d_call: TRBD1; j_call: TRBJ1-2; cdr3_aa: ASRPDQTGHYGYT
v_call: TRBV5-5; clone_size: NA; d_call: TRBD1; j_call: TRBJ1-1; cdr3_aa: ASSAGTGCLDTEAF
v_call: TRBV5-4; clone_size: NA; d_call: TRBD2; j_call: TRBJ2-7; cdr3_aa: ASSYGTSGVVSYEQY
v_call: TRBV7-3; clone_size: NA; d_call: TRBD2; j_call: TRBJ2-7; cdr3_aa: ASSPRLAGIHEQY
v_call: TRBV7-9; clone_size: many; d_call: NA; j_call: TRBJ1-3; cdr3_aa: ASSRLDSSSPDTIY
v_call: TRBV5-5; clone_size: NA; d_call: NA; j_call: TRBJ1-1; cdr3_aa: ASMAETEGAF
v_call: TRBV28; clone_size: NA; d_call: NA; j_call: TRBJ2-7; cdr3_aa: ASRVAAGYEQY
v_call: TRBV4-3; clone_size: NA; d_call: NA; j_call: TRBJ2-2; cdr3_aa: ASSQSPGHNTGELF
v_call: TRBV14; clone_size: once; d_call: NA; j_call: TRBJ2-1; cdr3_aa: ASSPQGLTYNEQF
v_call: TRBV6-1; clone_size: NA; d_call: NA; j_call: TRBJ1-2; cdr3_aa: ASQPSGGAGGYT
v_call: TRBV5-4; clone_size: NA; d_call: TRBD1; j_call: TRBJ1-1; cdr3_aa: AIAGQGAGATEAF
v_call: TRBV13; clone_size: NA; d_call: TRBD2; j_call: TRBJ2-2; cdr3_aa: ASSLGGSLVRELF
v_call: TRBV2; clone_size: NA; d_call: NA; j_call: TRBJ2-5; cdr3_aa: ASSERSLLGVETQY
v_call: TRBV7-2; clone_size: NA; d_call: TRBD1; j_call: TRBJ1-3; cdr3_aa: ASSHRGPLDTIY